A selection of T cell receptor beta chains follows, all from one sample in a study of blood T cell repertoires in COVID-19. Generated by immunoSEQ multiplex PCR, the TCRdb table keeps only in-frame clones and is missing some. The table has about 59,000 clones, less than 75% seen once; the top ten hold approximately 15%. The sequenced sample consisted of peripheral blood. The origin of the receptors is a woman aged 70-85 years with acute or convalescent COVID-19. CDR3s include the opening cysteine and the closing phenylalanine or tryptophan. D genes are given only for firm matches. The size field is filled for only some rows; it gives once, few, many or a size class.

CDR3aa: CASSPGGSANYGYTF; CDR3nt: TGTGCCAGCTCCCCCGGGGGGAGCGCTAACTATGGCTACACCTTC; d_gene: .; abundance: .; v_gene: TRBV9; j_gene: TRBJ1-2
CDR3aa: CASSPDRPRNTGELFF; CDR3nt: TGTGCCAGCAGCCCTGACAGACCTCGGAACACCGGGGAGCTGTTTTTT; d_gene: .; abundance: .; v_gene: TRBV5-4; j_gene: TRBJ2-2
CDR3aa: CASSPGLAARQRTDTQYF; CDR3nt: TGTGCCAGCAGCCCGGGACTAGCGGCGCGACAACGCACAGATACGCAGTATTTT; d_gene: TRBD2; abundance: few; v_gene: TRBV7-8; j_gene: TRBJ2-3
CDR3aa: CASSAADGGDTQYF; CDR3nt: TGTGCCAGTAGTGCGGCCGACGGTGGAGATACGCAGTATTTT; d_gene: .; abundance: .; v_gene: TRBV19; j_gene: TRBJ2-3
CDR3aa: CASSYSGHWINEQFF; CDR3nt: TGTGCCAGCAGTTATTCCGGACATTGGATTAATGAGCAGTTCTTC; d_gene: .; abundance: .; v_gene: TRBV6-5; j_gene: TRBJ2-1
CDR3aa: CAWSSGGNTIYF; CDR3nt: TGTGCCTGGAGCTCCGGTGGAAACACCATATATTTT; d_gene: .; abundance: .; v_gene: TRBV30; j_gene: TRBJ1-3
CDR3aa: CASSPETRTGFGTF; CDR3nt: TGTGCCAGCAGTCCCGAGACTAGGACAGGGTTCGGGACCTTC; d_gene: .; abundance: few; v_gene: TRBV21-1; j_gene: TRBJ1-2
CDR3aa: CASSRGGVVQETQYF; CDR3nt: TGTGCCAGCAGCCGCGGGGGGGTCGTCCAAGAGACCCAGTACTTC; d_gene: TRBD2; abundance: .; v_gene: TRBV11-2; j_gene: TRBJ2-5
CDR3aa: CASSLTGQGATIGYTF; CDR3nt: TGCGCCAGCAGCTTGACGGGACAGGGGGCTACTATCGGCTACACCTTC; d_gene: TRBD1; abundance: .; v_gene: TRBV5-1; j_gene: TRBJ1-2
CDR3aa: CASSQSAAGYEQYF; CDR3nt: TGTGCCAGCAGCCAATCCGCAGCAGGGTACGAGCAGTACTTC; d_gene: .; abundance: .; v_gene: TRBV16; j_gene: TRBJ2-7
CDR3aa: CASSIRVQGPYEQYF; CDR3nt: TGTGCCAGTAGTATAAGAGTACAGGGACCCTACGAGCAGTACTTC; d_gene: .; abundance: .; v_gene: TRBV19; j_gene: TRBJ2-7
CDR3aa: CAINPTGIGNTIYF; CDR3nt: TGTGCCATCAACCCGACAGGAATTGGAAACACCATATATTTT; d_gene: .; abundance: few; v_gene: TRBV10-3; j_gene: TRBJ1-3
CDR3aa: CASSLAWTSGSYEQYF; CDR3nt: TGTGCCAGCAGCTTAGCCTGGACTAGCGGGTCCTACGAGCAGTACTTC; d_gene: TRBD2; abundance: .; v_gene: TRBV7-2; j_gene: TRBJ2-7
CDR3aa: CASSFPPGNSGNTIYF; CDR3nt: TGTGCCAGCAGCTTCCCCCCGGGGAACTCTGGAAACACCATATATTTT; d_gene: .; abundance: .; v_gene: TRBV11-3; j_gene: TRBJ1-3
CDR3aa: CASSLGGQGQDGYTF; CDR3nt: TGCGCCAGCAGCTTGGGGGGACAGGGGCAGGATGGCTACACCTTC; d_gene: TRBD1; abundance: .; v_gene: TRBV5-1; j_gene: TRBJ1-2
CDR3aa: CASSQGSALNYGYTF; CDR3nt: TGCGCCAGCAGCCAAGGTTCAGCGCTGAACTATGGCTACACCTTC; d_gene: .; abundance: .; v_gene: TRBV4-1; j_gene: TRBJ1-2
CDR3aa: CASGWGELSNYGYTF; CDR3nt: TGTGCTAGTGGCTGGGGGGAACTCTCTAACTATGGCTACACCTTC; d_gene: .; abundance: .; v_gene: TRBV12-5; j_gene: TRBJ1-2
CDR3aa: CASSLGPERNTIYF; CDR3nt: TGCGCCAGCAGCTTGGGCCCTGAGCGAAACACCATATATTTT; d_gene: .; abundance: once; v_gene: TRBV5-1; j_gene: TRBJ1-3
CDR3aa: CATSRDRTGIGYTF; CDR3nt: TGTGCCACCAGCAGAGATCGGACAGGGATTGGCTACACCTTC; d_gene: TRBD1; abundance: .; v_gene: TRBV15; j_gene: TRBJ1-2
CDR3aa: CASRSTSGGAVTQYF; CDR3nt: TGTGCCAGCAGGTCGACTAGCGGGGGGGCCGTGACCCAGTACTTC; d_gene: TRBD2; abundance: .; v_gene: TRBV2; j_gene: TRBJ2-5
CDR3aa: CASSLTPGQGVYGYTF; CDR3nt: TGTGCCAGCAGCCTCACCCCGGGACAGGGGGTCTATGGCTACACCTTC; d_gene: TRBD1; abundance: few; v_gene: TRBV7-8; j_gene: TRBJ1-2
CDR3aa: CASSAGARGMNTEAFF; CDR3nt: TGCGCCAGCAGTGCAGGGGCCAGGGGGATGAACACTGAAGCTTTCTTT; d_gene: TRBD1; abundance: few; v_gene: TRBV10-1; j_gene: TRBJ1-1
CDR3aa: CASYIDRVTNTEAFF; CDR3nt: TGCGCCAGCTATATCGACAGGGTGACGAACACTGAAGCTTTCTTT; d_gene: TRBD1; abundance: .; v_gene: TRBV5-1; j_gene: TRBJ1-1
CDR3aa: CASSVEVRYGYTF; CDR3nt: TGTGCCAGCAGTGTGGAGGTCCGCTATGGCTACACCTTC; d_gene: .; abundance: .; v_gene: TRBV2; j_gene: TRBJ1-2
CDR3aa: CSASGGSFEKLFF; CDR3nt: TGCAGTGCTAGTGGCGGGTCGTTTGAAAAACTGTTTTTT; d_gene: .; abundance: .; v_gene: TRBV20-1; j_gene: TRBJ1-4
CDR3aa: CASSGRLGQGGGEAFF; CDR3nt: TGTGCCAGCAGCGGACGCTTAGGACAGGGGGGAGGTGAAGCTTTCTTT; d_gene: TRBD1; abundance: .; v_gene: TRBV7-9; j_gene: TRBJ1-1
CDR3aa: CASSVESAGNTIYF; CDR3nt: TGTGCCAGCAGCGTAGAGAGTGCTGGAAACACCATATATTTT; d_gene: .; abundance: .; v_gene: TRBV9; j_gene: TRBJ1-3